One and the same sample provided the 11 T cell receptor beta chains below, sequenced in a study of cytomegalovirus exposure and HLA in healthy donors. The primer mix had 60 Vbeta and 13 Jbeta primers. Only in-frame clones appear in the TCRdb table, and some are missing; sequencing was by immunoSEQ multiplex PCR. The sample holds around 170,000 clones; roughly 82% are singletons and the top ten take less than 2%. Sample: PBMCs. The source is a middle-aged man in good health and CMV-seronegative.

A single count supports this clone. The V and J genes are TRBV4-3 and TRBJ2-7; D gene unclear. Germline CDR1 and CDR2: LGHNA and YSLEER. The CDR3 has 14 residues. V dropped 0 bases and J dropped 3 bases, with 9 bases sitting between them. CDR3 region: CASSQDSGNYEQYF. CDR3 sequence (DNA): TGCGCCAGCAGCCAAGATTCAGGCAACTACGAGCAGTACTTC.

The CDR3 is CASSPRTGNTEAFF. The CDR3 bases are TGTGCCAGCAGCCCGCGGACAGGGAACACTGAAGCTTTCTTT. The rearrangement uses TRBV7-9 and TRBJ1-1; 7 bases fit TRBD1. From germline, CDR1 is SEHNR and CDR2 FQNEAQ (reference sequence). This CDR3 has 14 amino acids. V trimming: 5 bases; J trimming: 1 base; junction bases outside the gene matches: 4. Full variable domain (rest looked up from reference TRBV7-9 and TRBJ1-1): DTGVSQNPRHKITKRGQNVTFRCDPISEHNRLYWYRQTLGQGPEFLTYFQNEAQLEKSRLLSDRFSAERPKGSFSTLEIQRTEQGDSAMYLCASSPRTGNTEAFFGQGTRLTVV.

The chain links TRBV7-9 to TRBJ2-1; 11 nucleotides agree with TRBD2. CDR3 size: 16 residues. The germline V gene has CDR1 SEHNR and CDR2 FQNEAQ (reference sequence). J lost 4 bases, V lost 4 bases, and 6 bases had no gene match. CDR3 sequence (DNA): TGTGCCAGCAGCTCCCGGAGACTAGCGGGATACAATGAGCAGTTCTTC. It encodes CASSSRRLAGYNEQFF.

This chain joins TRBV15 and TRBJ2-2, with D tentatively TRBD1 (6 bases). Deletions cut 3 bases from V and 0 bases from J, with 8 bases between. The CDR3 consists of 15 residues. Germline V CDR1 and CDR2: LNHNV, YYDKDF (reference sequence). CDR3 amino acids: CATSRDRTNTGELFF. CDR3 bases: TGTGCCACCAGCAGGGACAGAACGAACACCGGGGAGCTGTTTTTT.

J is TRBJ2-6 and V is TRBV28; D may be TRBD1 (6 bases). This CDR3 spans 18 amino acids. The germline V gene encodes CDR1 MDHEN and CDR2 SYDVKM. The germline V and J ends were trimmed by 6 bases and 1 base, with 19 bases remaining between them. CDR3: CASSVGVTGVSGANVLTF. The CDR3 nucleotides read TGTGCCAGCAGCGTCGGGGTGACAGGCGTTTCTGGGGCCAACGTCCTGACTTTC.

The CDR3 DNA reads as TGTGCCAGCAGCCCTGACAGCTCTGGGGCCAACGTCCTGACTTTC. Translating gives CASSPDSSGANVLTF. The gene calls are TRBV28 and TRBJ2-6; tentative D call: TRBD1 (5 bases). The V gene lost 6 bases and the J gene lost 0 bases, with 9 bases spanning the gap. In germline, CDR1 is MDHEN, CDR2 SYDVKM. The CDR3 contains 15 residues.

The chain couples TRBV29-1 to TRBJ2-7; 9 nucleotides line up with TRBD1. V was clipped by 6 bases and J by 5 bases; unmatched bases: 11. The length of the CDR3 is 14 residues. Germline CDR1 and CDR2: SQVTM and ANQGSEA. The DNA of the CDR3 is TGCAGCGTGACCGTACAGGGGGCTGGAAACGAGCAGTACTTC. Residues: CSVTVQGAGNEQYF.

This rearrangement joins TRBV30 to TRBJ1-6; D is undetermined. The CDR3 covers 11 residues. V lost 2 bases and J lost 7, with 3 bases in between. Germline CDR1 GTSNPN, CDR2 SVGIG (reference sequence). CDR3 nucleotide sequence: TGTGCCTGGAGTCCGAATTCACCCCTCCACTTT. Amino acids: CAWSPNSPLHF.

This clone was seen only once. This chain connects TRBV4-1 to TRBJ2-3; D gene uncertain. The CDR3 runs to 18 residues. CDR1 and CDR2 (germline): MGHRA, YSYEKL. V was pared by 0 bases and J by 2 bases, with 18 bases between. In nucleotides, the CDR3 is TGCGCCAGCAGCCAAGATTCCCTAGTCACCCCATACACAGATACGCAGTATTTT. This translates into CASSQDSLVTPYTDTQYF.

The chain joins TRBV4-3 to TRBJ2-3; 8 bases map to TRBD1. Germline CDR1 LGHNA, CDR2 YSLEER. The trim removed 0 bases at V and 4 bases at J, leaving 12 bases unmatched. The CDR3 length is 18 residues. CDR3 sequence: CASSQDQVGRGLPDTQYF. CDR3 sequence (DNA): TGCGCCAGCAGCCAAGATCAAGTGGGCAGGGGGCTCCCAGATACGCAGTATTTT.

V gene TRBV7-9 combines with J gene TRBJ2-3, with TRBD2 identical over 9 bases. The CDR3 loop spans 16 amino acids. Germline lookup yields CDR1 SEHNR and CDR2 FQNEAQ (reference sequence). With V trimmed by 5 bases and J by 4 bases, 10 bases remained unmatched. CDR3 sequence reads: CASSPPRQREADTQYF. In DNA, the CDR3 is TGTGCCAGCAGCCCTCCCCGACAGCGGGAGGCAGATACGCAGTATTTT.